These T cell receptor beta chains were read from a single sample in a study of blood T cell repertoires in COVID-19. TCRdb's table, derived via immunoSEQ multiplex PCR, lists solely in-frame clones and lacks some. The data show about 480,000 clones, with around nine tenths seen just once and 4% to 5.5% held by the top ten. The material sequenced was peripheral blood. The source of these receptors is a woman aged 25 to 39 with acute or convalescent COVID-19. Both conserved end residues are part of each CDR3. Fields, in order: clone size, V gene, D gene, J gene, CDR3 DNA, CDR3 protein. D genes are given only for firm matches. Part of the rows lack a size; the others show once, few, many or a class for expanded clones.

clone_size: few
v_call: TRBV7-3
d_call: TRBD2
j_call: TRBJ2-5
cdr3_nt: TGTGCCAGCAGCTTAATGGCGGGAGGGGAGACCCAGTACTTC
cdr3_aa: CASSLMAGGETQYF

clone_size: -
v_call: TRBV30
d_call: -
j_call: TRBJ1-1
cdr3_nt: TGTGCCTACCGGGAGAACACTGAAGCTTTCTTT
cdr3_aa: CAYRENTEAFF

clone_size: -
v_call: TRBV10-3
d_call: TRBD1
j_call: TRBJ2-3
cdr3_nt: TGTGCCATCACTATGACAGGGGGCGCGGGGGATACGCAGTATTTT
cdr3_aa: CAITMTGGAGDTQYF

clone_size: -
v_call: TRBV9
d_call: -
j_call: TRBJ2-3
cdr3_nt: TGTGCCAGCAGCGTACAGGGATACGATACGCAGTATTTT
cdr3_aa: CASSVQGYDTQYF

clone_size: -
v_call: TRBV28
d_call: -
j_call: TRBJ2-2
cdr3_nt: TGTGCCAGCAGTTTTATTGCAGGGAACACCGGGGAGCTGTTTTTT
cdr3_aa: CASSFIAGNTGELFF

clone_size: -
v_call: TRBV7-3
d_call: TRBD2
j_call: TRBJ2-3
cdr3_nt: TGTGCCAGCAGCCCTACAAAGCCGGGACTAGCCCCAGATACGCAGTATTTT
cdr3_aa: CASSPTKPGLAPDTQYF

clone_size: -
v_call: TRBV11-2
d_call: -
j_call: TRBJ2-2
cdr3_nt: TGTGCCAGCAGCTTACGGGGAGTGGCCGGGGAGCTGTTTTTT
cdr3_aa: CASSLRGVAGELFF

clone_size: -
v_call: TRBV2
d_call: -
j_call: TRBJ1-2
cdr3_nt: TGTGCCAGCAGTGACCGAAGCGGTGGCTACACCTTC
cdr3_aa: CASSDRSGGYTF

clone_size: -
v_call: TRBV5-1
d_call: -
j_call: TRBJ2-2
cdr3_nt: TGCGCCAGCAGCATCGCATCTAGCGCGAGCCGGGAGCTGTTTTTT
cdr3_aa: CASSIASSASRELFF

clone_size: -
v_call: TRBV4-1
d_call: TRBD1
j_call: TRBJ1-6
cdr3_nt: TGCGGGACAGGGGAATCCTATAATTCACCCCTCCACTTT
cdr3_aa: CGTGESYNSPLHF

clone_size: -
v_call: TRBV5-5
d_call: TRBD1
j_call: TRBJ1-2
cdr3_nt: TGTGCCAGCAGCTTAAGGGGGCGCGGTATGGGCTACACCTTC
cdr3_aa: CASSLRGRGMGYTF

clone_size: -
v_call: TRBV15
d_call: -
j_call: TRBJ1-2
cdr3_nt: TGTGCCACCAGCCGCTACGACTTGAACTATGGCTACACCTTC
cdr3_aa: CATSRYDLNYGYTF

clone_size: -
v_call: TRBV6-1
d_call: -
j_call: TRBJ2-7
cdr3_nt: TGTGCCAGCAGTGAAGGACAGGTGTTCATCTACGAGCAGTACTTC
cdr3_aa: CASSEGQVFIYEQYF

clone_size: -
v_call: TRBV28
d_call: -
j_call: TRBJ2-3
cdr3_nt: TGTGCCAGCAGGACCACTGGAGGGGGGGAGACAGATACGCAGTATTTT
cdr3_aa: CASRTTGGGETDTQYF

clone_size: -
v_call: TRBV10-2
d_call: -
j_call: TRBJ1-2
cdr3_nt: TGCGCCAGCAGTGAGTCAGGGGCCCGCCACTTCTATGGCTACACCTTC
cdr3_aa: CASSESGARHFYGYTF

clone_size: -
v_call: TRBV18
d_call: TRBD1
j_call: TRBJ1-1
cdr3_nt: TGTGCCAGCTCACGACAGGGTGGCACTGAAGCTTTCTTT
cdr3_aa: CASSRQGGTEAFF

clone_size: -
v_call: TRBV2
d_call: -
j_call: TRBJ1-1
cdr3_nt: TGTGCCAGCAGTGATCAGGGCCCTGAAGCTTTCTTT
cdr3_aa: CASSDQGPEAFF

clone_size: -
v_call: TRBV27
d_call: -
j_call: TRBJ2-7
cdr3_nt: TGTGCCAGCAGTTTAAGGGGCGGTCCCTACGAGCAGTACTTC
cdr3_aa: CASSLRGGPYEQYF

clone_size: -
v_call: TRBV11-2
d_call: TRBD2
j_call: TRBJ2-7
cdr3_nt: TGTGCCAGCAGCGGGGGGGTAGACCTCGAGCAGTACTTC
cdr3_aa: CASSGGVDLEQYF

clone_size: few
v_call: TRBV10-2
d_call: TRBD2
j_call: TRBJ2-5
cdr3_nt: TGCGCCAGCAGCCGCGGGGGGGCCGGGGAGACCCAGTACTTC
cdr3_aa: CASSRGGAGETQYF

clone_size: -
v_call: TRBV4-1
d_call: -
j_call: TRBJ2-1
cdr3_nt: TGCGCCAGCAGCCAAGAAATAGGGACTCGACTACACGATGAGCAGTTCTTC
cdr3_aa: CASSQEIGTRLHDEQFF

clone_size: -
v_call: TRBV6-4
d_call: TRBD1
j_call: TRBJ1-5
cdr3_nt: TGTGCCAGCAGGAGGGGCACGGACAGGGGAAACATTTGTAGCAATCAGCCCCAGCATTTT
cdr3_aa: CASRRGTDRGNICSNQPQHF

clone_size: -
v_call: TRBV5-6
d_call: -
j_call: TRBJ2-2
cdr3_nt: TGTGCCAGCAGCCCCCCGGGAGTTGGGGAGCTGTTTTTT
cdr3_aa: CASSPPGVGELFF

clone_size: -
v_call: TRBV24-1
d_call: TRBD2
j_call: TRBJ2-2
cdr3_nt: TGTGCCACCAGTGGAACTAGCGGGGGGTTCACCGGGGAGCTGTTTTTT
cdr3_aa: CATSGTSGGFTGELFF

clone_size: -
v_call: TRBV28
d_call: TRBD1
j_call: TRBJ1-2
cdr3_nt: TGTGCCAGCAGTCCCCAGACAGGGGGCTATGACTATGGCTACACCTTC
cdr3_aa: CASSPQTGGYDYGYTF

clone_size: -
v_call: TRBV2
d_call: -
j_call: TRBJ1-1
cdr3_nt: TGTGCCAGCAGTGAGACAGGTCGGGCTTTCTTT
cdr3_aa: CASSETGRAFF

clone_size: -
v_call: TRBV24-1
d_call: TRBD1
j_call: TRBJ2-2
cdr3_nt: TGTGCCACCAGCCCGGGACAGGGCCCGGGTACCGGGGAGCTGTTTTTT
cdr3_aa: CATSPGQGPGTGELFF

clone_size: once
v_call: TRBV4-1
d_call: TRBD1
j_call: TRBJ2-7
cdr3_nt: TGCGCCAGCAGCCAACGGACAGGAAGCTCCTACGAGCAGTACTTC
cdr3_aa: CASSQRTGSSYEQYF

clone_size: -
v_call: TRBV30
d_call: -
j_call: TRBJ1-5
cdr3_nt: TGTGCCTGGACTGACACGAGCAATCAGCCCCAGCATTTT
cdr3_aa: CAWTDTSNQPQHF

clone_size: -
v_call: TRBV11-2
d_call: TRBD1
j_call: TRBJ2-5
cdr3_nt: TGTGCCACCGGGGACAGATCCTCAAGGGAGACCCAGTACTTC
cdr3_aa: CATGDRSSRETQYF

clone_size: -
v_call: TRBV19
d_call: TRBD1
j_call: TRBJ2-5
cdr3_nt: TGTGCCAGTAGTATCGGGGACAGGGGCGGCGAGACCCAGTACTTC
cdr3_aa: CASSIGDRGGETQYF

clone_size: once
v_call: TRBV7-2
d_call: -
j_call: TRBJ1-5
cdr3_nt: TGTGCCAGCAGCTTGCTGGGGACTAATCAGCCCCAGCATTTT
cdr3_aa: CASSLLGTNQPQHF

clone_size: -
v_call: TRBV6-2/TRBV6-3
d_call: TRBD1
j_call: TRBJ1-2
cdr3_nt: TGTGCCAGCAGTCCCCAGGGGGCGGATTCTGGCTACACCTTC
cdr3_aa: CASSPQGADSGYTF

clone_size: -
v_call: TRBV2
d_call: TRBD1
j_call: TRBJ1-5
cdr3_nt: TGTGCCAGCAGGGCCGGGACAGGGGGCTACAATCAGCCCCAGCATTTT
cdr3_aa: CASRAGTGGYNQPQHF

clone_size: -
v_call: TRBV12-2
d_call: -
j_call: TRBJ2-2
cdr3_nt: TGTGCAAGTCGCTTAGCGGGACAGTACACCGGGGAGCTGTTTTTT
cdr3_aa: CASRLAGQYTGELFF

clone_size: -
v_call: TRBV13
d_call: TRBD2
j_call: TRBJ2-1
cdr3_nt: TGTGCCAGCGCAGGGACTAGCGGATACAATGAGCAGTTCTTC
cdr3_aa: CASAGTSGYNEQFF

clone_size: -
v_call: TRBV11-2
d_call: -
j_call: TRBJ1-6
cdr3_nt: TGTGCCAGCAGCTTACAGTCACAGGTCTATAATTCACCCCTCCACTTT
cdr3_aa: CASSLQSQVYNSPLHF

clone_size: once
v_call: TRBV10-2
d_call: TRBD1
j_call: TRBJ1-1
cdr3_nt: TGCGCCAGCAGGGGACAGATGAACACTGAAGCTTTCTTT
cdr3_aa: CASRGQMNTEAFF

clone_size: -
v_call: TRBV14
d_call: -
j_call: TRBJ2-1
cdr3_nt: TGTGCCAGCAGCCAAGATTCGGGGACAAACCCTAGCTCCTACAATGAGCAGTTCTTC
cdr3_aa: CASSQDSGTNPSSYNEQFF

clone_size: -
v_call: TRBV9
d_call: -
j_call: TRBJ1-2
cdr3_nt: TGTGCCAGCAGCGTGAGAGCTAACTATGGCTACACCTTC
cdr3_aa: CASSVRANYGYTF

clone_size: -
v_call: TRBV28
d_call: -
j_call: TRBJ2-1
cdr3_nt: TGTGCCAGCGGGCTGCAGGCCCTAACCTACAATGAGCAGTTCTTC
cdr3_aa: CASGLQALTYNEQFF

clone_size: -
v_call: TRBV9
d_call: TRBD1
j_call: TRBJ1-3
cdr3_nt: TGTGCCAGCAGCGCCAAAAGGACAGGCTCTGGAAACACCATATATTTT
cdr3_aa: CASSAKRTGSGNTIYF

clone_size: once
v_call: TRBV5-1
d_call: -
j_call: TRBJ2-7
cdr3_nt: TGCGCCAGCAGCTTCGGTCCCCCCTACGAGCAGTACTTC
cdr3_aa: CASSFGPPYEQYF

clone_size: once
v_call: TRBV5-4
d_call: -
j_call: TRBJ2-3
cdr3_nt: TGTGCCAGCAGCTTGTCTGGAGGCGGGGTGATCCTCACAGATACGCAGTATTTT
cdr3_aa: CASSLSGGGVILTDTQYF

clone_size: -
v_call: TRBV28
d_call: TRBD2
j_call: TRBJ2-7
cdr3_nt: TGTGCCAGCAATTACTACATCCCGGGGACTAGCGGGGTATTTTCGTACGAGCAGTACTTC
cdr3_aa: CASNYYIPGTSGVFSYEQYF

clone_size: -
v_call: TRBV7-9
d_call: TRBD1
j_call: TRBJ1-3
cdr3_nt: TGTGCCAGCAGCTTTAACCGACAGGGGACTCCCGGAAACACCATATATTTT
cdr3_aa: CASSFNRQGTPGNTIYF